What follows describes a single T cell receptor (beta chain). Its matching antigen is unknown. Profiled with immunoSEQ multiplex PCR; TCRdb holds only in-frame clones, not every one. The repertoire holds roughly 200,000 clones, approximately 94% seen once, with roughly 1.8% in the top ten. This specimen belongs to a study of T cell responses to AZD1222 COVID-19 vaccine. Study outcomes and limitations: Unmutated variant regions reportedly attract nearly half of all spike-specific TCRs. Spike-specific TCR breadth rose after two AZD1222 doses, and depth rose as well. Recipients of AZD1222 seropositive at baseline numbered only 6 or 7. Repertoires were obtained only post-peak T cell response.

J lost 3 bases, V lost 5 bases, and 17 bases had no gene match. The CDR3 runs to 19 residues. Per germline, CDR1 MNHEY and CDR2 SVGEGT. The chain recombines TRBV6-2 or TRBV6-3 with TRBJ1-1; 11 nucleotides agree with TRBD1. Source: peripheral blood, taken 28 days after the second dose of the MenACWY control vaccine. This receptor was identified in an adult who received the MenACWY meningococcal vaccine as a control. The CDR3 sequence: CASSRLPGTGGDLYTEAFF. DNA for the CDR3: TGTGCCAGCAGTAGACTTCCCGGGACAGGGGGAGACCTCTACACTGAAGCTTTCTTT.